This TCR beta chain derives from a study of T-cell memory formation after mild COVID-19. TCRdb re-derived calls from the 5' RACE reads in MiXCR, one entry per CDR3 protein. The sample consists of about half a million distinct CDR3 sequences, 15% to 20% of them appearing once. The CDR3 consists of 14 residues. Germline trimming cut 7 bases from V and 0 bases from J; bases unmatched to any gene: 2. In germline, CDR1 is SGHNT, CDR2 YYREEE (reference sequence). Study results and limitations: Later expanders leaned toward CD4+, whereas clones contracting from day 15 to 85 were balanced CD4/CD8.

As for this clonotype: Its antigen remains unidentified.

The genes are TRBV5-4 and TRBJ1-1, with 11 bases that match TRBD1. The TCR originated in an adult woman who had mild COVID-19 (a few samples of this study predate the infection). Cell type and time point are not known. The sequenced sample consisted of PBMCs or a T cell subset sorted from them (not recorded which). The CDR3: CASGDRGMNTEAFF. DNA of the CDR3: TGTGCCAGCGGGGACAGGGGGATGAACACTGAAGCTTTCTTT.